The clone carrying this TCR beta chain was recorded only once. This specimen comes from a study of blood T cell repertoires in COVID-19. Study overall: Donors in the United States, Italy and Spain gave samples during acute or convalescent COVID-19. T cells, B-cell-depleted T cells, or PBMCs supplied cDNA or gDNA.

In the original processing: Quantification of nucleated cells was approximated via reference gene primer amplification. Data came from immunoSEQ multiplex PCR; TCRdb stores just in-frame clones and leaves some out. From that table come the V and J calls and clone size; the DNA was used to work out D and trimming. This sample has over 7,500 clones, with about 81% found just once. The germline gives CDR1 SGHDN, CDR2 FVKESK. V was pared by 0 bases and J by 4 bases, with 16 bases between. This CDR3 region has 17 residues. The J gene is TRBJ2-1, the V gene TRBV14; the D gene is possibly TRBD2 (7 bases). Sequencing was performed on peripheral blood. This receptor was obtained from a man aged 55 to 70 with active COVID-19. CDR3: CASSQDLGGGPYNEQFF. CDR3 sequence (DNA): TGTGCCAGCAGCCAAGATCTAGGGGGGGGGCCATACAATGAGCAGTTCTTC.